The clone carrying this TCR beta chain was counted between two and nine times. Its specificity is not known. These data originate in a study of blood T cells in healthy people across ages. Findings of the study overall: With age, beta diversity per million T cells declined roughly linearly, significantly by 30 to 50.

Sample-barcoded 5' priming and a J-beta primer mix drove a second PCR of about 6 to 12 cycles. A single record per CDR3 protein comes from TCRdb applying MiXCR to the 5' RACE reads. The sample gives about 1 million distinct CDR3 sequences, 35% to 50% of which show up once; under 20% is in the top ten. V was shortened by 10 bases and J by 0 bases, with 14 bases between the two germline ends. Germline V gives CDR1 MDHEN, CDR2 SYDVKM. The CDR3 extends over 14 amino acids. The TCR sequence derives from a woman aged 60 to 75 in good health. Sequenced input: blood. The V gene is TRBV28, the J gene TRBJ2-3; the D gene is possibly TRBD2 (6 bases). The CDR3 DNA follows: TGTGCCACCCGGGGGAGCGGGAGCACAGATACGCAGTATTTT. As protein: CATRGSGSTDTQYF.